This T cell receptor (beta chain) was observed in a study of tumor-infiltrating lymphocytes in primary liver carcinoma. The wider study: All lesions had stage T1-T3 N0M0 and roughly 4 to 11 cm widths. Study-wide findings and caveats: Compared with tumor region pairs, tumor-adjacent and tumor-blood pairs overlapped less.

The table lists this clonotype with a count of one. Antigen: not known. Trimming took off 1 base at V and 0 bases at J, with 16 bases between the two ends. The germline gives CDR1 LGHNA, CDR2 YSLEER. The CDR3 totals 17 residues. Investigators took RNA and DNA out together from 20-30 mg of unsorted bulk tissue. Per tumor, sampling covered five separate regions. TCR beta cDNA was prepared out of roughly 500 ng total RNA by means of a constant-region primer. Amplification in three nested multiplex PCR rounds with slightly modified ARM-PCR gave rise to TCR beta libraries. TRBV1-TRBV30 forward primers paired with a C-beta reverse primer were used in the first two PCR rounds, which ran roughly 10 cycles each. Via MiXCR, TCRdb re-called the multiplex PCR reads, giving one row per CDR3 protein. The sample holds about 23,000 distinct CDR3 sequences, approximately 71% seen once.

The sequence was obtained from a woman aged 25 to 45 with primary liver carcinoma and hepatitis B virus infection. V usage is TRBV4-3 and J usage is TRBJ2-7, with D possibly TRBD2 on 5 matching bases. The sequenced sample consisted of liver tumor tissue from sampling region 5. Subset denoted: tumor region T5, tumor centre. The CDR3 loop is CASSQVWERLSSYEQYF. CDR3 nucleotide sequence: TGCGCCAGCAGCCAAGTCTGGGAGCGGTTGAGCTCCTACGAGCAGTACTTC.